A selection of T cell receptor beta chains follows, all from one sample in a study of PD-1 blockade in classical Hodgkin lymphoma. The repertoire was sequenced with immunoSEQ multiplex PCR; TCRdb's copy has only in-frame clones and lacks some. This sample yields around 44,000 clones, of which about 86% are seen a single time; just over 5.5% belongs to the top ten. Here the sequenced sample was peripheral blood mononuclear cells (PBMCs), taken before the second cycle of nivolumab. Receptors originate from a human donor with classical Hodgkin lymphoma. The CDR3 runs from the conserved cysteine through the conserved F or W. The D gene is left open where the match is weak. Only some rows state a clone size, as once, few, many or a class for expanded clones.

clone_size j_call v_call d_call cdr3_aa cdr3_nt
NA TRBJ2-1 TRBV21-1 NA CASSLWLLYNEQFF TGTGCCAGCAGCTTGTGGCTACTATACAATGAGCAGTTCTTC
NA TRBJ1-2 TRBV9 NA CASSTGPRVDYGYTF TGTGCCAGCAGCACAGGACCCCGAGTAGATTATGGCTACACCTTC
NA TRBJ2-7 TRBV27 NA CASSLERNSYEQYF TGTGCCAGCAGTTTGGAAAGGAACTCCTACGAGCAGTACTTC
NA TRBJ2-7 TRBV10-3 TRBD2 CATMGLAGGFSYEQYF TGTGCCACAATGGGACTAGCGGGAGGGTTTTCCTACGAGCAGTACTTC
NA TRBJ2-5 TRBV20-1 NA CSANRAETQYF TGCAGTGCTAATCGGGCGGAGACCCAGTACTTC
NA TRBJ2-2 TRBV4-1 NA CASSQVGQGAGVTGELFF TGCGCCAGCAGCCAAGTTGGGCAGGGGGCGGGGGTTACCGGGGAGCTGTTTTTT
few TRBJ1-2 TRBV5-1 NA CASRTFGGDYGYTF TGCGCCAGCAGAACCTTCGGGGGCGACTATGGCTACACCTTC
NA TRBJ2-4 TRBV4-2 TRBD2 CASSQSSGRDIQYF TGTGCCAGCAGCCAATCCAGCGGGAGGGACATTCAGTACTTC
NA TRBJ2-2 TRBV7-6 NA CASSLRAADTGELFF TGTGCCAGCAGCTTAAGGGCGGCGGACACCGGGGAGCTGTTTTTT
NA TRBJ2-2 TRBV5-1 TRBD1 CASSPRQGTGELFF TGCGCCAGCAGCCCCCGACAGGGGACCGGGGAGCTGTTTTTT
NA TRBJ1-6 TRBV4-1 NA CASSQATGGYSPLHF TGCGCCAGCAGCCAAGCGACCGGGGGGTATTCACCCCTCCACTTT
NA TRBJ2-2 TRBV29-1 NA CSVGTTANTGELFF TGCAGCGTTGGGACTACAGCGAACACCGGGGAGCTGTTTTTT
NA TRBJ2-7 TRBV5-1 TRBD2 CASSLRAGTTSYEQYF TGCGCCAGCAGCTTGAGGGCGGGGACTACATCCTACGAGCAGTACTTC
NA TRBJ1-5 TRBV2 TRBD1 CASSAGTAFNQPQHF TGTGCCAGCAGTGCCGGGACAGCCTTCAATCAGCCCCAGCATTTT
NA TRBJ1-3 TRBV9 NA CASSQGGSGNTIYF TGTGCCAGCAGCCAAGGGGGGTCTGGAAACACCATATATTTT
NA TRBJ1-5 TRBV10-2 NA CASREGSNQPQHF TGCGCCAGCCGGGAGGGTAGCAATCAGCCCCAGCATTTT
NA TRBJ1-6 TRBV7-6 NA CASSLSERGPLHF TGTGCCAGCAGCTTAAGTGAGCGTGGACCCCTCCACTTT
NA TRBJ2-7 TRBV18 NA CASSPRHLSYEQYF TGTGCCAGCTCCCCCCGACACCTCTCCTACGAGCAGTACTTC
NA TRBJ2-1 TRBV27 NA CASGYSQVGEQFF TGTGCCAGCGGATACTCCCAGGTTGGGGAGCAGTTCTTC
once TRBJ2-5 TRBV12-2 NA CASRLRLAGGRGETQYF TGTGCAAGTCGCTTGAGACTAGCGGGAGGCCGGGGGGAGACCCAGTACTTC
NA TRBJ2-7 TRBV6-5 NA CASSRAGGEYNEQYF TGTGCCAGCAGCCGGGCAGGTGGGGAGTATAACGAGCAGTACTTC
once TRBJ1-6 TRBV2 TRBD1 CASKGDRGSPLHF TGTGCCAGCAAGGGGGACAGGGGTTCACCCCTCCACTTT
NA TRBJ1-2 TRBV28 NA CASTPGTANYGYTF TGTGCCAGCACCCCTGGGACGGCTAACTATGGCTACACCTTC
NA TRBJ2-1 TRBV27 NA CASSFGTEQFF TGTGCCAGCAGTTTCGGGACTGAGCAGTTCTTC
NA TRBJ2-2 TRBV5-5 NA CASSWSPYNTGELFF TGTGCCAGCAGCTGGTCCCCTTATAACACCGGGGAGCTGTTTTTT
few TRBJ1-5 TRBV5-6 TRBD1 CASSNRDRGGLSNQPQHF TGTGCCAGCAGCAACCGGGACAGGGGCGGTTTGAGCAATCAGCCCCAGCATTTT
NA TRBJ2-1 TRBV7-2 NA CASSLGFYNEQFF TGTGCCAGCAGCTTAGGGTTTTACAATGAGCAGTTCTTC
NA TRBJ1-2 TRBV29-1 TRBD1 CSAWDSPYGYTF TGCAGCGCGTGGGACAGTCCCTATGGCTACACCTTC
NA TRBJ2-1 TRBV2 TRBD1 CASTLTGGPSNEQFF TGTGCCAGCACCCTCACAGGGGGCCCTTCTAATGAGCAGTTCTTC
NA TRBJ2-5 TRBV18 TRBD1 CASSPEGQGYPPRETQYF TGTGCCAGCTCACCAGAGGGACAGGGTTATCCCCCAAGGGAGACCCAGTACTTC
NA TRBJ2-7 TRBV11-2 NA CASSTDGYEQYF TGTGCCAGCAGTACCGATGGCTACGAGCAGTACTTC
NA TRBJ1-3 TRBV2 NA CASMGRGPNTIYF TGTGCCAGCATGGGCAGGGGCCCAAACACCATATATTTT
NA TRBJ1-1 TRBV4-1 TRBD1 CASSRSQGAYTEAFF TGCGCCAGCAGCCGCTCACAGGGGGCTTACACTGAAGCTTTCTTT
NA TRBJ2-1 TRBV6-6 TRBD2 CASSYSIGGRAHEQFF TGTGCCAGCAGTTACTCGATCGGCGGGAGGGCCCATGAGCAGTTCTTC
NA TRBJ1-6 TRBV7-9 NA CASSLSAGGNSPLHF TGTGCCAGCAGCTTATCGGCGGGGGGTAATTCACCCCTCCACTTT
NA TRBJ1-5 TRBV6-6 NA CASSYVGGGGNQPQHF TGTGCCAGCAGTTACGTCGGGGGCGGGGGCAATCAGCCCCAGCATTTT
NA TRBJ2-7 TRBV4-1 NA CASSQLLVSYEQYF TGCGCCAGCAGCCAACTACTAGTATCCTACGAGCAGTACTTC
NA TRBJ1-3 TRBV19 NA CASSMNWVGGNTIYF TGTGCCAGTAGTATGAACTGGGTCGGTGGAAACACCATATATTTT
NA TRBJ2-7 TRBV18 NA CASSGGSHEQYF TGTGCCAGCTCAGGGGGGTCCCACGAGCAGTACTTC
NA TRBJ1-2 TRBV29-1 TRBD1 CSVSDRAYGYTF TGCAGCGTGTCGGACAGGGCCTATGGCTACACCTTC
NA TRBJ2-3 TRBV28 NA CASSLVEGFTDTQYF TGTGCCAGCAGTTTAGTGGAGGGCTTCACAGATACGCAGTATTTT
NA TRBJ2-2 TRBV27 NA CASSTRPGELFF TGTGCCAGCAGTACCCGACCCGGGGAGCTGTTTTTT
NA TRBJ2-1 TRBV5-1 NA CASSLRGADEQFF TGCGCCAGCAGCTTGAGGGGGGCCGATGAGCAGTTCTTC
NA TRBJ1-5 TRBV27 NA CASSSSGQGQPQHF TGTGCCAGCAGTTCATCAGGGCAGGGGCAGCCCCAGCATTTT
once TRBJ1-1 TRBV11-2 NA CASSSLQGMETEAFF TGTGCCAGCAGCTCCTTACAGGGTATGGAAACTGAAGCTTTCTTT
NA TRBJ1-2 TRBV5-1 NA CASSSTASSYTF TGCGCCAGCAGCTCGACAGCAAGTTCCTACACCTTC
NA TRBJ1-2 TRBV6-5 NA CASSYSVNYGYTF TGTGCCAGCAGTTACTCTGTAAACTATGGCTACACCTTC
NA TRBJ1-4 TRBV5-1 TRBD1 CASSFAWTGSNEKLFF TGCGCCAGCAGCTTCGCATGGACAGGGTCTAATGAAAAACTGTTTTTT
NA TRBJ2-2 TRBV6-1 TRBD1 CASSETGDNTGELFF TGTGCCAGCAGTGAAACAGGGGATAACACCGGGGAGCTGTTTTTT
NA TRBJ1-2 TRBV7-2 NA CASPHQGGFGYTF TGTGCCAGCCCCCACCAGGGAGGGTTTGGCTACACCTTC
NA TRBJ2-2 TRBV5-1 NA CASSLAPPPAGELFF TGCGCCAGCAGCTTGGCCCCCCCTCCTGCCGGGGAGCTGTTTTTT
once TRBJ2-7 TRBV29-1 TRBD1 CSVVQGDRGYEQYF TGCAGCGTTGTGCAGGGGGACAGGGGCTACGAGCAGTACTTC
NA TRBJ1-1 TRBV9 TRBD1 CASSVARQGEAFF TGTGCCAGCAGCGTAGCTAGACAGGGTGAAGCTTTCTTT
NA TRBJ2-3 TRBV6-6 NA CASSYVRLVSTDTQYF TGTGCCAGCAGTTACGTGAGACTGGTTAGCACAGATACGCAGTATTTT
NA TRBJ2-2 TRBV19 NA CGVQGNTGELFF TGTGGGGTACAGGGAAACACCGGGGAGCTGTTTTTT